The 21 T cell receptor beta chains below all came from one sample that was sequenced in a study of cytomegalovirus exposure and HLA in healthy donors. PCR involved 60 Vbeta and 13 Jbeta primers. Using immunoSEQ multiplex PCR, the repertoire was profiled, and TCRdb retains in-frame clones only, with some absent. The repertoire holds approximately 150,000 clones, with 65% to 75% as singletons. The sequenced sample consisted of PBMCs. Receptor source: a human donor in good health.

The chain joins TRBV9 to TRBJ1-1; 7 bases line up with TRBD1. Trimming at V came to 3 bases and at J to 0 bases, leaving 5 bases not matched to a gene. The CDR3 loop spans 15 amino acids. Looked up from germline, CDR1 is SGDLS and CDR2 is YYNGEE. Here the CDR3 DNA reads TGTGCCAGCAGCGCCGGGGACAGCTTGAACACTGAAGCTTTCTTT. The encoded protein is CASSAGDSLNTEAFF.

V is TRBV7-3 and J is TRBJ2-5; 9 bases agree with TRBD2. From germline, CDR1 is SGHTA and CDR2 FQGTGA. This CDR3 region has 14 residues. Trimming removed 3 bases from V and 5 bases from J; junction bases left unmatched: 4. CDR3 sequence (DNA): TGTGCCAGCAGCTTGGGACTAGCCGGGGAGACCCAGTACTTC. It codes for CASSLGLAGETQYF. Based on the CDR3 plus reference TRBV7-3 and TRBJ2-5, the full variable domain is GAGVSQTPSNKVTEKGKYVELRCDPISGHTALYWYRQSLGQGPEFLIYFQGTGAADDSGLPNDRFFAVRPEGSVSTLKIQRTERGDSAVYLCASSLGLAGETQYFGPGTRLLVL.

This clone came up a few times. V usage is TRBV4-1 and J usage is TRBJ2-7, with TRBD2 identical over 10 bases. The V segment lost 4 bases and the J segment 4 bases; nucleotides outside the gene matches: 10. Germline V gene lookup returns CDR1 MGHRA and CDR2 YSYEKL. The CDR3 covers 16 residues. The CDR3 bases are TGCGCCAGCAGCCGGGGCACTAGCGGGACCTCTTACGAGCAGTACTTC. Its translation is CASSRGTSGTSYEQYF.

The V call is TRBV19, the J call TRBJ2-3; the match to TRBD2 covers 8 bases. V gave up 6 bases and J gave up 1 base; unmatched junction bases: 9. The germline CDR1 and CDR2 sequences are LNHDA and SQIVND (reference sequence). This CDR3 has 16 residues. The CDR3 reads CASSGGELAGTDTQYF. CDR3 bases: TGTGCCAGTAGCGGGGGAGAACTAGCGGGCACAGATACGCAGTATTTT.

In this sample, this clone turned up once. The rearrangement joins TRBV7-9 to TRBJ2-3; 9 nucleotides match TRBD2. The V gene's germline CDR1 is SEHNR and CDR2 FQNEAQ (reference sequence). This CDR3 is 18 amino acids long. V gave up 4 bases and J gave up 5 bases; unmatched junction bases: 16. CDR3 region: CASSSHRLGGGAVDTQYF. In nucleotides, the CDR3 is TGTGCCAGCAGCTCCCACCGCCTTGGCGGGGGGGCCGTAGATACGCAGTATTTT.

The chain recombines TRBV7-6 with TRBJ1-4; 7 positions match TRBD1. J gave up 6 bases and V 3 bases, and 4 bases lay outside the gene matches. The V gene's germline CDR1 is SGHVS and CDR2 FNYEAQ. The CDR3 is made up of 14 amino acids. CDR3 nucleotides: TGTGCCAGCAGCTTGGCAGGGGGGCATGAAAAACTGTTTTTT. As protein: CASSLAGGHEKLFF.

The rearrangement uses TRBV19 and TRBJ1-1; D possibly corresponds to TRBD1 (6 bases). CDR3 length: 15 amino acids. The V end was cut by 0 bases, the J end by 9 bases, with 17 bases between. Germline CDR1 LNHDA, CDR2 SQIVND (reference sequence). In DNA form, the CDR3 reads TGTGCCAGTAGTATAGACAAACAGGGAAGGGCCCAAGCTTTCTTT. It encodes CASSIDKQGRAQAFF.

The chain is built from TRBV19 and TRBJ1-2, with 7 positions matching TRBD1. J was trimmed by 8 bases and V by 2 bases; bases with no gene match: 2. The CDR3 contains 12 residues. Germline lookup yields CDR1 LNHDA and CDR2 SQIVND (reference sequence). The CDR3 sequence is CASSITGAGYTF. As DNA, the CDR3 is TGTGCCAGTAGTATAACAGGGGCCGGCTACACCTTC.

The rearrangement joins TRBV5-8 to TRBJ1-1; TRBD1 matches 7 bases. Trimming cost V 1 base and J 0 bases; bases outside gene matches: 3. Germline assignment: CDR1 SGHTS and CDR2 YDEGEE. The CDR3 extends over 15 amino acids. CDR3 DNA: TGTGCCAGCAGCTTGACAGGGGAAGTGAACACTGAAGCTTTCTTT. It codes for CASSLTGEVNTEAFF.

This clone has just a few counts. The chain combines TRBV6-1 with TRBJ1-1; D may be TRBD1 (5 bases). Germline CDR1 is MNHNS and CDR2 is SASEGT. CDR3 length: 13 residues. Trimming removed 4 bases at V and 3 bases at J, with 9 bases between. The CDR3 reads CASSVTGYTEAFF. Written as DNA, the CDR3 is TGTGCCAGCAGTGTAACAGGTTACACTGAAGCTTTCTTT.

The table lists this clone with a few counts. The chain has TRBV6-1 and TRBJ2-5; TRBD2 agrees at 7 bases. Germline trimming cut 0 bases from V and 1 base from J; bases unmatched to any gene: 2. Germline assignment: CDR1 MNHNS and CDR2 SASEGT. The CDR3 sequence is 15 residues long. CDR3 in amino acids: CASSEAGGGQETQYF. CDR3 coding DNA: TGTGCCAGCAGTGAAGCTGGCGGGGGCCAAGAGACCCAGTACTTC.

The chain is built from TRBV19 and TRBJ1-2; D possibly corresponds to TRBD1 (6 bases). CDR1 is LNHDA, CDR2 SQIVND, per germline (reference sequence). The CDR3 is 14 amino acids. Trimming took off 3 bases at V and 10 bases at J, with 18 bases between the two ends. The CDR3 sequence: CASSIAGTNVAYTF. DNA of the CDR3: TGTGCCAGTAGTATCGCCGGGACAAACGTAGCCTACACCTTC.

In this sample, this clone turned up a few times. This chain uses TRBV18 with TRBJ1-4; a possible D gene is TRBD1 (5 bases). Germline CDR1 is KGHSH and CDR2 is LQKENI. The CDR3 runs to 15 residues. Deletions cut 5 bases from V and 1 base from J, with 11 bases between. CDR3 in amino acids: CASSSLQGTNEKLFF. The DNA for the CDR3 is TGTGCCAGCTCATCCCTTCAGGGAACTAATGAAAAACTGTTTTTT. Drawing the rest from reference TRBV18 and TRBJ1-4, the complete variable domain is NAGVMQNPRHLVRRRGQEARLRCSPMKGHSHVYWYRQLPEEGLKFMVYLQKENIIDESGMPKERFSAEFPKEGPSILRIQQVVRGDSAAYFCASSSLQGTNEKLFFGSGTQLSVL.

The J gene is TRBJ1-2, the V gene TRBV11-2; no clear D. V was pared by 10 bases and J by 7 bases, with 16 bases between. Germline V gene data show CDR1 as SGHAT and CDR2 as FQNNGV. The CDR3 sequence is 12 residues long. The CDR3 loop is CAIPRRMGGYTF. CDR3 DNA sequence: TGTGCCATCCCGCGCAGGATGGGTGGCTACACCTTC. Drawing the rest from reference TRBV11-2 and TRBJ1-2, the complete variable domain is EAGVAQSPRYKIIEKRQSVAFWCNPISGHATLYWYQQILGQGPKLLIQFQNNGVVDDSQLPKDRFSAERLKGVDSTLKIQPAKLEDSAVYLCAIPRRMGGYTFGSGTRLTVV.

The CDR3 spells CASSPPGQGKREQYF. CDR3 bases: TGCGCCAGCAGCCCACCGGGACAGGGGAAGCGGGAGCAGTACTTC. This chain links TRBV4-1 with TRBJ2-7; 10 bases map to TRBD1. Germline values: CDR1 MGHRA, CDR2 YSYEKL. V trimming: 4 bases; J trimming: 7 bases; junction bases outside the gene matches: 10. This CDR3 has 15 residues.

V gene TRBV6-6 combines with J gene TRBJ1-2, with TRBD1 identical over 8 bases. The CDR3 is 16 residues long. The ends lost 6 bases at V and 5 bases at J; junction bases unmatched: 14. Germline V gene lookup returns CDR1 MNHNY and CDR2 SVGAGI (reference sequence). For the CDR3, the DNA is TGTGCCAGCAGGCGCAAAGGGGGACAGGAGGTGTATGGCTACACCTTC. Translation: CASRRKGGQEVYGYTF.

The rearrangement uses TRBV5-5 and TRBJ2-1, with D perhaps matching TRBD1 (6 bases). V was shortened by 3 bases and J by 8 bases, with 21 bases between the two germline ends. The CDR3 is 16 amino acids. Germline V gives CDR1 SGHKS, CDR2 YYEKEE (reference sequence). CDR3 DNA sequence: TGTGCCAGCAGCTCGAAAACAGCAAGGGGGTTCGATGAGCAGTTCTTC. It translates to CASSSKTARGFDEQFF. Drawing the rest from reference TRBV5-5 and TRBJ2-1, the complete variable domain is DAGVTQSPTHLIKTRGQQVTLRCSPISGHKSVSWYQQVLGQGPQFIFQYYEKEERGRGNFPDRFSARQFPNYSSELNVNALLLGDSALYLCASSSKTARGFDEQFFGPGTRLTVL.

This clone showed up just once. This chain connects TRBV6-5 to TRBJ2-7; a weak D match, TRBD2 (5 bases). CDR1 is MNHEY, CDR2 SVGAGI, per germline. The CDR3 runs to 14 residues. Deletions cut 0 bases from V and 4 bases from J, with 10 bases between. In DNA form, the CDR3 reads TGTGCCAGCAGTTACTCGGCTGGGAGATACGAGCAGTACTTC. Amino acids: CASSYSAGRYEQYF.

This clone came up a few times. Written as DNA, the CDR3 is TGTGCCAGTAGTATAAGCGGGGGGGGCAATCAGCCCCAGCATTTT. This encodes CASSISGGGNQPQHF. The gene calls are TRBV19 and TRBJ1-5; the D gene is possibly TRBD1 (5 bases). This CDR3 spans 15 amino acids. The germline V gene has CDR1 LNHDA and CDR2 SQIVND (reference sequence). V lost 2 bases and J 2 bases, leaving 10 bases between the germline ends.

Written as DNA, the CDR3 is TGTGCCAGCAGCTTATCCAGTAACAATGAGCAGTTCTTC. Translating it yields CASSLSSNNEQFF. This chain joins TRBV7-9 and TRBJ2-1, with no clear D. The CDR3 has 13 amino acids. V was pared by 2 bases and J by 5 bases, with 7 bases between. From germline, CDR1 is SEHNR and CDR2 FQNEAQ (reference sequence).

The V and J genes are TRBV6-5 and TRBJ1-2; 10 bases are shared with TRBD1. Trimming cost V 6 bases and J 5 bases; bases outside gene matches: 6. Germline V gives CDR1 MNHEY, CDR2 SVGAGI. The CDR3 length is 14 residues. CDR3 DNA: TGTGCCAGCAGCGACAGGGGGCCCGGGTATGGCTACACCTTC. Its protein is CASSDRGPGYGYTF.